Following are 26 T cell receptor beta chains from one sample sequenced in a study of blood T cell repertoires in COVID-19. Produced via immunoSEQ multiplex PCR; TCRdb's table is partial and in-frame only. The data show some 240,000 clones, 80% to 85% seen once. The material sequenced was peripheral blood. Receptors originate from a woman in her 40s who had recovered from COVID-19.

A single count supports this clone. The chain links TRBV9 to TRBJ2-3; TRBD2 agrees at 8 bases. Germline V gene data show CDR1 as SGDLS and CDR2 as YYNGEE. This CDR3 is 13 amino acids long. J lost 7 bases, V lost 3 bases, and 4 bases had no gene match. CDR3 coding DNA: TGTGCCAGCAGCGGGACTAGCAGGAATACGCAGTATTTT. The encoded protein is CASSGTSRNTQYF.

This chain links TRBV27 with TRBJ2-5; D perhaps matches TRBD1 (5 bases). Trimming pared 2 bases from V and 4 bases from J, leaving 14 bases between. The CDR3 consists of 15 residues. Germline loops: CDR1 MNHEY, CDR2 SMNVEV (reference sequence). The CDR3 DNA follows: TGTGCCAGCAGTTTAGGGGCGAGCCTGCCAGAGACCCAGTACTTC. Translating it yields CASSLGASLPETQYF.

This clone was observed a few times. The rearrangement links TRBV7-9 to TRBJ2-7; possible D gene TRBD1, 5 bases. Germline V gene sequence: CDR1 SEHNR, CDR2 FQNEAQ (reference sequence). Trimming took 4 bases from V and 2 from J, leaving 15 bases between them. This CDR3 is built from 15 residues. The CDR3 DNA reads TGTGCCAGCAGCTCAGGACAAAGACAACCCTACGAGCAGTACTTC. It specifies CASSSGQRQPYEQYF.

This clone was observed a few times. The chain joins TRBV20-1 to TRBJ1-1; D gene ambiguous. V was shortened by 6 bases and J by 3 bases, with 8 bases between the two germline ends. Germline V gene lookup returns CDR1 DFQATT and CDR2 SNEGSKA (reference sequence). CDR3 length equals 11 residues. This chain's CDR3 is CSAGQYTEAFF. The DNA for the CDR3 is TGCAGTGCGGGCCAGTACACTGAAGCTTTCTTT.

This rearrangement joins TRBV28 to TRBJ1-5, with 8 nucleotides matching TRBD1. The CDR3 contains 12 residues. Germline V lookup: CDR1 MDHEN, CDR2 SYDVKM. The J segment lost 5 bases and the V segment lost 6 bases, leaving 0 bases of the junction unmatched. The CDR3 sequence is CASRQGDQPQHF. CDR3 nucleotide sequence: TGTGCCAGCAGACAGGGGGATCAGCCCCAGCATTTT.

V usage is TRBV5-4 and J usage is TRBJ1-2; D may be TRBD1 (5 bases). CDR1 and CDR2 from the germline V gene are SGHNT and YYREEE (reference sequence). The CDR3 sequence is 16 residues long. Trimming removed 6 bases at V and 2 bases at J, with 20 bases between. The CDR3 nucleotides read TGTGCCAGCACCCCGGGGGGTTCAGCTCGAAACTATGGCTACACCTTC. Its protein is CASTPGGSARNYGYTF.

V gene TRBV18 combines with J gene TRBJ2-1; 10 nucleotides agree with TRBD1. The trim removed 3 bases at V and 6 bases at J, leaving 11 bases unmatched. Germline values: CDR1 KGHSH, CDR2 LQKENI. The CDR3 is 17 amino acids. This CDR3 is CASSPRIPGTGANEQFF. The CDR3 DNA reads as TGTGCCAGCTCACCGCGCATACCCGGGACAGGGGCCAATGAGCAGTTCTTC.

The V gene is TRBV5-1, the J gene TRBJ2-6; D perhaps matches TRBD1 (6 bases). This CDR3 spans 16 amino acids. The ends were cut back, 6 bases at V and 4 bases at J, with 17 bases in the middle. CDR1 and CDR2 (germline): SGHRS, YFSETQ. The CDR3 nucleotides read TGCGCCAGCACCAAATTACAGGGTGCGGGGGCCAACGTCCTGACTTTC. Its translation is CASTKLQGAGANVLTF. The full variable domain, completed using reference TRBV5-1 and TRBJ2-6, is KAGVTQTPRYLIKTRGQQVTLSCSPISGHRSVSWYQQTPGQGLQFLFEYFSETQRNKGNFPGRFSGRQFSNSRSEMNVSTLELGDSALYLCASTKLQGAGANVLTFGAGSRLTVL.

Concerning this clone itself: The same CDR3 also results from other DNA sequences found in this sample. J is TRBJ2-7 and V is TRBV9, with 11 bases fitting TRBD1. CDR3 size: 14 residues. The germline V gene encodes CDR1 SGDLS and CDR2 YYNGEE. V lost 4 bases to trimming and J lost 4 bases; unmatched junction nucleotides: 4. In DNA, the CDR3 is TGTGCCAGCAGCCCAGGACAGGGGGCTTACGAGCAGTACTTC. Its protein product is CASSPGQGAYEQYF.

The chain carries TRBV7-9 and TRBJ1-5; TRBD1 is a possible D gene (6 bases). With 1 base removed from V and 2 bases from J, the gap between germline ends came to 9 bases. This CDR3 has 15 amino acids. Per the germline V gene, CDR1 is SEHNR and CDR2 is FQNEAQ (reference sequence). The CDR3 DNA is TGTGCCAGCAGCTTAGATTCAGGGGGCAATCAGCCCCAGCATTTT. Encoded protein: CASSLDSGGNQPQHF.

This clone was counted only a few times. The V call is TRBV19, the J call TRBJ2-7; 7 bases match TRBD1. Germline V gene data show CDR1 as LNHDA and CDR2 as SQIVND (reference sequence). CDR3 length equals 15 residues. The J segment lost 0 bases and the V segment lost 3 bases, leaving 5 bases of the junction unmatched. The CDR3 loop is CASSIRQGGSYEQYF. CDR3 nucleotides: TGTGCCAGTAGTATTCGACAGGGTGGCTCCTACGAGCAGTACTTC.

The CDR3 sequence: CASSLGVDTQYF. CDR3 nucleotide sequence: TGCGCCAGCAGTTTAGGGGTTGATACGCAGTATTTT. The chain is built from TRBV5-1 and TRBJ2-3; maybe TRBD1 (5 bases). Per germline, CDR1 SGHRS and CDR2 YFSETQ. The CDR3 is 12 amino acids. V was pared by 5 bases and J by 6 bases, with 10 bases between.

The rearrangement joins TRBV20-1 to TRBJ2-7; D is possibly TRBD2 (5 bases). Germline CDR1 reads DFQATT; CDR2 reads SNEGSKA (reference sequence). CDR3 length: 10 residues. V lost 3 bases and J 10 bases, leaving 10 bases between the germline ends. In nucleotides, the CDR3 is TGCAGTGCTAGTACGGGAACTCAGTACTTC. Residues: CSASTGTQYF.

The chain uses TRBV2 and TRBJ1-1, with D perhaps TRBD1 (5 bases). The CDR3 has 15 residues. The germline gives CDR1 SNHLY, CDR2 FYNNEI. Trimming took 3 bases from V and 1 from J, leaving 12 bases between them. This chain's CDR3 is CASSEEGRGNTEAFF. CDR3 coding DNA: TGTGCCAGCAGTGAGGAGGGAAGGGGGAACACTGAAGCTTTCTTT. The whole variable domain, filled in from reference TRBV2 and TRBJ1-1, reads EPEVTQTPSHQVTQMGQEVILRCVPISNHLYFYWYRQILGQKVEFLVSFYNNEISEKSEIFDDQFSVERPDGSNFTLKIRSTKLEDSAMYFCASSEEGRGNTEAFFGQGTRLTVV.

The sample holds one count of this clone. The chain joins TRBV24-1 to TRBJ2-5; TRBD1 is a possible D gene (5 bases). Between the trimmed V and J ends, which lost 4 bases and 1 base, there was a span of 15 bases. CDR1 and CDR2 from the germline V gene are KGHDR and SFDVKD. There are 16 residues in the CDR3. For the CDR3, the DNA is TGTGCCACCAGTGACCCTTCCCCAGGGATCCAAGAGACCCAGTACTTC. It yields the protein CATSDPSPGIQETQYF.

V is TRBV7-2 and J is TRBJ2-3, with 7 bases matching TRBD2. CDR3 length: 14 amino acids. Germline values: CDR1 SGHTA, CDR2 FQGNSA. V was clipped by 7 bases and J by 1 base; unmatched bases: 5. In DNA form, the CDR3 reads TGTGCCAGCAAAGTGGCGGGGGGCACAGATACGCAGTATTTT. Translation: CASKVAGGTDTQYF.

The chain combines TRBV11-3 with TRBJ1-2; the D is unclear. The CDR3 covers 13 residues. The V gene's germline CDR1 is SGHNT and CDR2 YENEEA. Trimming took 3 bases from V and 2 from J, leaving 7 bases between them. The CDR3 here is CASSFSVNYGYTF. DNA for the CDR3: TGTGCCAGCAGCTTTTCCGTAAACTATGGCTACACCTTC.

J is TRBJ1-1 and V is TRBV5-1, with TRBD1 as a possible D gene (6 bases). Looked up from germline, CDR1 is SGHRS and CDR2 is YFSETQ. CDR3 size: 15 residues. V dropped 4 bases and J dropped 6 bases, with 19 bases sitting between them. CDR3 sequence (DNA): TGCGCCAGCAGCCGAGAAGAAAGGGGGATCGCTGAAGCTTTCTTT. It codes for CASSREERGIAEAFF.

This chain links TRBV6-5 with TRBJ1-5, with D hard to call. CDR3 size: 13 residues. V gave up 6 bases and J gave up 0 bases, with 6 bases separating them. Germline CDR1 is MNHEY and CDR2 is SVGAGI. The CDR3 protein is CASRRYSNQPQHF. The CDR3 DNA is TGTGCCAGCAGGAGATATAGCAATCAGCCCCAGCATTTT.

V and J are TRBV3-1 (or the pseudogene TRBV3-2) and TRBJ2-5, with 8 nucleotides matching TRBD1. The length of the CDR3 is 15 residues. V lost 4 bases, J lost 5 bases, and 9 bases stayed unmatched. Germline V gene data show CDR1 as LGHDT and CDR2 as YNNKEL (reference sequence). The CDR3 loop reads CASSLRGPSRETQYF. The CDR3 nucleotides read TGTGCCAGCAGCCTCAGGGGGCCTTCCCGGGAGACCCAGTACTTC.

This clone was seen more than once but under ten times. For the CDR3, the DNA is TGTGCCAGCAGTTTTAGGACTAGAATTTATGCGCAGTACTTC. Amino acid sequence: CASSFRTRIYAQYF. This chain connects TRBV28 to TRBJ2-7; 7 bases map to TRBD2. V lost 3 bases and J lost 9; bases outside the gene matches: 11. In germline, CDR1 is MDHEN, CDR2 SYDVKM. CDR3 length equals 14 residues. Based on the CDR3 plus reference TRBV28 and TRBJ2-7, the full variable domain is DVKVTQSSRYLVKRTGEKVFLECVQDMDHENMFWYRQDPGLGLRLIYFSYDVKMKEKGDIPEGYSVSREKKERFSLILESASTNQTSMYLCASSFRTRIYAQYFGPGTRLTVT.

The chain combines TRBV13 with TRBJ2-3; 7 nucleotides align to TRBD2. The CDR3 runs 14 residues. V gave up 5 bases and J gave up 2 bases; unmatched junction bases: 4. Germline CDR1 and CDR2: PRHDT and FYEKMQ (reference sequence). CDR3 sequence (DNA): TGTGCCAGCAGCGCCGGGGGGACCACAGATACGCAGTATTTT. The encoded protein is CASSAGGTTDTQYF.

The chain uses TRBV11-3 and TRBJ1-1; TRBD1 is a possible D gene (6 bases). V was shortened by 5 bases and J by 5 bases, with 18 bases between the two germline ends. The CDR3 length is 15 residues. In germline, CDR1 is SGHNT, CDR2 YENEEA. This chain's CDR3 is CASSAQGEEGTEAFF. The DNA for the CDR3 is TGTGCCAGCAGCGCACAGGGTGAAGAGGGGACTGAAGCTTTCTTT.

The genes are TRBV11-2 and TRBJ2-1; D might be TRBD2 (5 bases). Trimming left V 0 bases short and J 6 bases short, with 9 bases between. Germline V gives CDR1 SGHAT, CDR2 FQNNGV. The CDR3 is 14 amino acids. The CDR3 sequence is CASSLDFGVNEQFF. DNA of the CDR3: TGTGCCAGCAGCTTAGATTTCGGGGTCAATGAGCAGTTCTTC. Full variable domain (remainder filled in from reference TRBV11-2 and TRBJ2-1): EAGVAQSPRYKIIEKRQSVAFWCNPISGHATLYWYQQILGQGPKLLIQFQNNGVVDDSQLPKDRFSAERLKGVDSTLKIQPAKLEDSAVYLCASSLDFGVNEQFFGPGTRLTVL.

The count of this clone is one. V and J are TRBV4-2 and TRBJ1-5; the match to TRBD1 covers 7 bases. The CDR3 covers 16 residues. CDR1 is LGHNA, CDR2 YNFKEQ, per germline. Trimming cost V 0 bases and J 4 bases; bases outside gene matches: 6. The CDR3 DNA reads as TGTGCCAGCAGCCAAGATGTTTCAGGGGGAAATCAGCCCCAGCATTTT. Its protein is CASSQDVSGGNQPQHF.

V usage is TRBV24-1 and J usage is TRBJ1-2; TRBD1 matches 8 bases. V shed 3 bases and J 4 bases; nucleotides not matched to a gene: 3. The CDR3 is 14 amino acids. Looked up from germline, CDR1 is KGHDR and CDR2 is SFDVKD. The CDR3 spells CATSDGQGLYGYTF. CDR3 nucleotide sequence: TGTGCCACCAGTGATGGACAGGGCCTCTATGGCTACACCTTC.